This entry lists 10 T cell receptor beta chains sequenced from one sample in a study of siplizumab effects on memory and regulatory T cells. Produced via immunoSEQ multiplex PCR; TCRdb's table is partial and in-frame only. This sample has some 90,000 clones; just under 90% occur once, and the top ten carry more than 14%. The material sequenced was CD4+ T cells sorted from blood. These receptors all stem from a human donor in good health.

This sequence joins TRBV14 and TRBJ1-2; D may be TRBD1 (5 bases). In germline, CDR1 is SGHDN, CDR2 FVKESK. This CDR3 contains 14 residues. V was pared by 1 base and J by 4 bases, with 10 bases between. The CDR3 DNA reads TGTGCCAGCAGCCAAGTCAGGGACCTCTATGGCTACACCTTC. It translates to CASSQVRDLYGYTF.

The chain couples TRBV15 to TRBJ2-1; 12 bases are shared with TRBD2. The CDR3 is 18 amino acids. After removal of 1 base from V and 2 bases from J, the junction contained 6 bases not matched to a gene. Germline CDR1 LNHNV, CDR2 YYDKDF (reference sequence). The CDR3, as DNA: TGTGCCACCAGCAGAGGTCTAGCGGGAGGGTCCGCCTACAATGAGCAGTTCTTC. Amino acid sequence: CATSRGLAGGSAYNEQFF.

This chain connects TRBV6-1 to TRBJ1-2; TRBD1 might be the D (5 bases). Trimming left V 0 bases short and J 7 bases short, with 12 bases between. CDR1 is MNHNS, CDR2 SASEGT, per germline. CDR3 length equals 14 residues. The CDR3, as DNA: TGTGCCAGCAGTGAAGCCTGGGGCTGGAGTGGCTACACCTTC. Translated: CASSEAWGWSGYTF.

The chain combines TRBV2 with TRBJ2-7; D unclear. Germline V gives CDR1 SNHLY, CDR2 FYNNEI. V shed 7 bases and J shed 6 bases, with 13 bases lying between them. This CDR3 has 12 residues. This chain's CDR3 is CASKLGSTEQYF. As DNA, the CDR3 is TGTGCCAGCAAATTGGGCAGCACCGAGCAGTACTTC.

This chain uses TRBV14 with TRBJ1-2; the D is unclear. V was trimmed by 5 bases and J by 0 bases, leaving 4 bases between them. From germline, CDR1 is SGHDN and CDR2 FVKESK. This CDR3 spans 12 amino acids. The CDR3 region is CASSRTNYGYTF. The CDR3 nucleotides read TGTGCCAGCAGCAGGACTAACTATGGCTACACCTTC.

The chain couples TRBV6-5 to TRBJ2-3; 7 bases align to TRBD2. V shed 7 bases, J shed 2 bases, and the junction held 6 bases outside the gene matches. CDR3 length equals 14 residues. Germline CDR1 reads MNHEY; CDR2 reads SVGAGI. Here the CDR3 DNA reads TGTGCCAGCATGCCAGCGGGACCCACAGATACGCAGTATTTT. It yields the protein CASMPAGPTDTQYF.

The chain links TRBV11-2 to TRBJ2-2, with 7 nucleotides matching TRBD2. CDR3 length: 16 residues. Trimming took 6 bases from V and 3 from J; bases not matched to a gene: 10. Germline V lookup: CDR1 SGHAT, CDR2 FQNNGV. CDR3 protein: CASRSETSSYTGELFF. CDR3 nucleotide sequence: TGTGCCAGCAGGTCCGAGACTAGCAGCTACACCGGGGAGCTGTTTTTT.

The genes are TRBV5-8 and TRBJ2-7; TRBD2 is a possible D gene (5 bases). The CDR3 spans 12 residues. CDR1 is SGHTS, CDR2 YDEGEE, per germline. V lost 4 bases, J lost 3 bases, and 8 bases lay in between. This chain's CDR3 is CASSARVYEQYF. The CDR3 DNA reads as TGTGCCAGCAGCGCGCGGGTCTACGAGCAGTACTTC.

The rearrangement joins TRBV30 to TRBJ2-1; perhaps TRBD2 as D (6 bases). V shed 0 bases and J shed 4 bases, with 13 bases lying between them. The CDR3 sequence is 15 residues long. Germline V CDR1 and CDR2: GTSNPN, SVGIG (reference sequence). CDR3 coding DNA: TGTGCCTGGAGTGTAGGCTCGGGAGCGTACAATGAGCAGTTCTTC. Translated: CAWSVGSGAYNEQFF.

The chain joins TRBV6-1 to TRBJ2-3; 12 positions match TRBD2. V gave up 4 bases and J gave up 5 bases; unmatched junction bases: 4. Per the germline V gene, CDR1 is MNHNS and CDR2 is SASEGT. The CDR3 runs 15 residues. Written as DNA, the CDR3 is TGTGCCAGCAGTGGTGGACTAGCGGGAATAGATACGCAGTATTTT. Residues: CASSGGLAGIDTQYF.